The source of this T cell receptor (beta chain) is a study of OX40 agonist ivuxolimab in advanced cancers. In this sample, this clone turned up once. Assay used: immunoSEQ multiplex PCR; TCRdb lists only in-frame clones, some missing. This repertoire shows roughly 25,000 clones, about 76% found once; its top ten account for 12% to 15%. This sequence originates from an adult with an advanced solid tumor such as melanoma, head and neck, liver or kidney cancer. Sequencing used CD4+ or CD8+ T cells sorted from blood, obtained in a trial of the OX40 agonist ivuxolimab.

The CDR3 loop is CASSLVPEQYF. DNA of the CDR3: TGTGCCAGCAGCTTAGTACCCGAGCAGTACTTC. The chain uses TRBV7-9 and TRBJ2-7; D remains ambiguous. Per germline, CDR1 SEHNR and CDR2 FQNEAQ (reference sequence). Trimming pared 1 base from V and 6 bases from J, leaving 4 bases between. The CDR3 extends over 11 amino acids.